These 23 T cell receptor beta chains were sequenced from one sample in a study of human T cells and chemical hapten exposure. MiXCR, applied by TCRdb to the RACE reads, yields one record per CDR3 protein. The data contain some 180,000 distinct CDR3 sequences, 20% to 25% of them singletons. Regarding time point: patch test 1, 2 weeks after DPC sensitization. Treatment: therapeutic diphenylcyclopropenone sensitization with weekly scalp DPC. This specimen was whole blood, taken in connection with sensitization to the hapten diphenylcyclopropenone (DPC). These receptors were collected from a woman between 50 and 59 years old with alopecia areata. Some clones in this sample may be carry-over from other donors' samples.

This clonotype has more than one count but fewer than ten. This sequence joins TRBV7-3 and TRBJ1-5, with D possibly matching TRBD1 (5 bases). CDR3 length: 15 amino acids. V was pared by 6 bases and J by 2 bases, with 14 bases between. The germline CDR1 and CDR2 sequences are SGHTA and FQGTGA. CDR3 sequence: CASRFGRDGNQPQHF. The CDR3 DNA reads as TGTGCCAGCAGATTCGGCAGGGACGGCAATCAGCCCCAGCATTTT.

This clonotype appeared a few times. V usage is TRBV6-5 and J usage is TRBJ1-4; tentatively, D is TRBD1 (5 bases). V lost 0 bases, J lost 6 bases, and 11 bases lay in between. This CDR3 has 15 residues. Germline V gene lookup returns CDR1 MNHEY and CDR2 SVGAGI. The CDR3 is CASSYSSAGDEKLFF. The CDR3 DNA sequence: TGTGCCAGCAGTTACTCGTCGGCGGGGGATGAAAAACTGTTTTTT.

This chain joins TRBV5-1 and TRBJ2-3; TRBD2 agrees at 10 bases. The J segment lost 6 bases and the V segment lost 0 bases, leaving 7 bases of the junction unmatched. CDR1 is SGHRS, CDR2 YFSETQ, per germline. This CDR3 spans 16 amino acids. The CDR3 DNA follows: TGCGCCAGCAGCTTGGCCCCTAGCGGGAGCTCGGATACGCAGTATTTT. This encodes CASSLAPSGSSDTQYF.

Ten or more counts support this clonotype. The chain is built from TRBV29-1 and TRBJ1-2, with 10 bases that match TRBD1. This CDR3 comprises 13 residues. V shed 7 bases and J 4 bases; nucleotides not matched to a gene: 6. CDR1 is SQVTM, CDR2 ANQGSEA, per germline. The CDR3 here is CSGGQGLSYGYTF. The DNA of the CDR3 is TGCAGCGGGGGACAGGGGCTCAGCTATGGCTACACCTTC.

This clonotype has just one count. The V call is TRBV29-1, the J call TRBJ1-3; D not resolved. CDR3 length: 13 residues. Germline lookup yields CDR1 SQVTM and CDR2 ANQGSEA. V dropped 6 bases and J dropped 0 bases, with 9 bases sitting between them. DNA of the CDR3: TGCAGCGTCGCAACGAGCTCTGGAAACACCATATATTTT. Residues: CSVATSSGNTIYF. The variable domain in full, with the rest retrieved from reference TRBV29-1 and TRBJ1-3, is SAVISQKPSRDICQRGTSLTIQCQVDSQVTMMFWYRQQPGQSLTLIATANQGSEATYESGFVIDKFPISRPNLTFSTLTVSNMSPEDSSIYLCSVATSSGNTIYFGEGSWLTVV.

The gene calls are TRBV19 and TRBJ1-2, with TRBD1 as a possible D gene (5 bases). Germline V lookup: CDR1 LNHDA, CDR2 SQIVND (reference sequence). The length of the CDR3 is 15 residues. Trimming shortened V by 4 bases and J by 3 bases, and 15 bases separated the two germline ends. The CDR3 reads CASSTNRLSDYGYTF. DNA for the CDR3: TGTGCCAGTAGTACTAACAGGCTCTCGGACTATGGCTACACCTTC.

The gene calls are TRBV7-6 and TRBJ2-7, with TRBD1 as a possible D gene (5 bases). Between the trimmed V and J ends, which lost 4 bases and 0 bases, there was a span of 19 bases. The CDR3 sequence is 17 residues long. Germline CDR1 SGHVS, CDR2 FNYEAQ. The CDR3 loop reads CASSSTPLTENSYEQYF. In DNA form, the CDR3 reads TGTGCCAGCAGCTCCACCCCCCTGACAGAGAACTCCTACGAGCAGTACTTC.

The chain combines TRBV7-9 with TRBJ1-6; unclear D gene. The germline V gene has CDR1 SEHNR and CDR2 FQNEAQ (reference sequence). This CDR3 has 13 amino acids. The germline V and J ends were trimmed by 0 bases and 7 bases, with 4 bases remaining between them. This chain's CDR3 is CASSLAVNSPLHF. DNA of the CDR3: TGTGCCAGCAGCTTAGCGGTGAATTCACCCCTCCACTTT.

This rearrangement joins TRBV5-1 to TRBJ2-6; no reliable D call. V was trimmed by 0 bases and J by 3 bases, leaving 4 bases between them. CDR1 SGHRS and CDR2 YFSETQ come from the germline V gene. The CDR3 totals 14 residues. CDR3 sequence: CASSLEGGANVLTF. CDR3 coding DNA: TGCGCCAGCAGCTTGGAGGGTGGGGCCAACGTCCTGACTTTC.

The chain has TRBV20-1 and TRBJ1-1; 12 bases map to TRBD1. Germline CDR1 reads DFQATT; CDR2 reads SNEGSKA (reference sequence). The CDR3 covers 15 residues. Trimming removed 3 bases from V and 7 bases from J; junction bases left unmatched: 9. The chain's CDR3 is CSASLGTGGRNEAFF. The CDR3, as DNA: TGCAGTGCTAGTCTCGGGACAGGGGGCAGGAATGAAGCTTTCTTT.

A few counts support this clonotype. J is TRBJ2-2 and V is TRBV29-1; TRBD1 is a possible D gene (5 bases). Germline CDR1 SQVTM, CDR2 ANQGSEA. Trimming removed 6 bases from V and 3 bases from J, with 11 bases in between. CDR3 length equals 13 residues. The CDR3 nucleotides are TGCAGCGTCGGGCAGGGCTACACCGGGGAGCTGTTTTTT. The encoded protein is CSVGQGYTGELFF.

This clonotype was seen a few times. The V gene is TRBV5-1, the J gene TRBJ2-7; D call uncertain. The length of the CDR3 is 14 residues. Trimming stripped 0 bases from V and 1 base from J, with 8 bases between. The V gene's germline CDR1 is SGHRS and CDR2 YFSETQ. CDR3 protein: CASSLAGESYEQYF. DNA of the CDR3: TGCGCCAGCAGCTTGGCTGGTGAATCCTACGAGCAGTACTTC.

The V gene is TRBV29-1, the J gene TRBJ1-2, with 7 positions matching TRBD1. Germline V gene sequence: CDR1 SQVTM, CDR2 ANQGSEA. The V segment lost 3 bases and the J segment 8 bases; nucleotides outside the gene matches: 18. This CDR3 is built from 16 residues. The CDR3: CSVDSSGGRTLNGYTF. The CDR3 DNA follows: TGCAGCGTTGATTCGTCAGGGGGACGCACATTGAACGGCTACACCTTC.

The chain joins TRBV6-1 to TRBJ2-1; D is unresolved. The CDR3 is 15 amino acids. Trimming took off 1 base at V and 4 bases at J, with 11 bases between the two ends. The germline V gene has CDR1 MNHNS and CDR2 SASEGT. The CDR3 spells CASSEEPGSYNEQFF. The CDR3 DNA reads TGTGCCAGCAGTGAAGAACCAGGTAGTTACAATGAGCAGTTCTTC.

This clonotype was counted a few times. V and J are TRBV5-1 and TRBJ1-1; 11 bases map to TRBD1. Losses at the gene ends were 3 bases for V and 5 bases for J; bases not matched to a gene: 9. The CDR3 loop spans 16 amino acids. In germline, CDR1 is SGHRS, CDR2 YFSETQ. CDR3 nucleotide sequence: TGCGCCAGCAGCTCCCACCTCGGACAGGGGGCTACTGAAGCTTTCTTT. It specifies CASSSHLGQGATEAFF. The full variable domain, with the rest looked up from reference TRBV5-1 and TRBJ1-1, is KAGVTQTPRYLIKTRGQQVTLSCSPISGHRSVSWYQQTPGQGLQFLFEYFSETQRNKGNFPGRFSGRQFSNSRSEMNVSTLELGDSALYLCASSSHLGQGATEAFFGQGTRLTVV.

The chain recombines TRBV3-1 with TRBJ2-7; perhaps TRBD1 as D (5 bases). Trimming removed 0 bases from V and 7 bases from J, with 7 bases in between. Germline V gives CDR1 LGHDT, CDR2 YNNKEL (reference sequence). There are 12 residues in the CDR3. The CDR3 reads CASSQDREEQYF. The CDR3 DNA reads as TGTGCCAGCAGCCAAGACAGGGAAGAGCAGTACTTC.

J is TRBJ2-1 and V is TRBV27, with 9 positions matching TRBD1. CDR1 MNHEY and CDR2 SMNVEV come from the germline V gene (reference sequence). The CDR3 sequence is 16 residues long. V shed 3 bases, J shed 7 bases, and the junction held 10 bases outside the gene matches. The CDR3 sequence: CASSLGQGWSKNEQFF. In nucleotides, the CDR3 is TGTGCCAGCAGTTTGGGACAGGGCTGGTCGAAGAATGAGCAGTTCTTC.

This clonotype was counted between two and nine times. V gene TRBV2 combines with J gene TRBJ2-5; D is unresolved. The ends were cut back, 3 bases at V and 5 bases at J, with 16 bases in the middle. CDR1 and CDR2 (germline): SNHLY, FYNNEI. This CDR3 has 15 residues. The CDR3 here is CASSELGISGETQYF. The DNA for the CDR3 is TGTGCCAGCAGTGAGCTCGGAATCTCTGGGGAGACCCAGTACTTC.

This clonotype was seen a handful of times. The chain links TRBV30 to TRBJ1-5; unclear D gene. The V end was cut by 0 bases, the J end by 7 bases, with 13 bases between. The germline gives CDR1 GTSNPN, CDR2 SVGIG (reference sequence). The CDR3 loop spans 14 amino acids. This chain's CDR3 is CAWSVIGIGQPQHF. The CDR3 DNA reads TGTGCCTGGAGTGTAATAGGGATAGGACAGCCCCAGCATTTT.

The chain employs TRBV28 and TRBJ2-1; D possibly corresponds to TRBD2 (6 bases). The CDR3 covers 15 residues. V lost 4 bases and J lost 6, with 16 bases in between. Germline V CDR1 and CDR2: MDHEN, SYDVKM. CDR3 amino acids: CASSSDRGSGNEQFF. The CDR3 nucleotides read TGTGCCAGCAGTTCCGATCGGGGGAGCGGCAATGAGCAGTTCTTC.

This clonotype turned up a few times. The chain carries TRBV2 and TRBJ2-1; TRBD1 matches at 9 bases. The V gene's germline CDR1 is SNHLY and CDR2 FYNNEI. The CDR3 is 15 residues long. V dropped 6 bases and J dropped 4; count of bases not matched to a gene: 7. CDR3 sequence (DNA): TGTGCCAGCAGCGAACAGGGGACAGGGTACAATGAGCAGTTCTTC. It specifies CASSEQGTGYNEQFF.

The V call is TRBV6-5, the J call TRBJ1-2, with D maybe TRBD1 (6 bases). The germline CDR1 and CDR2 sequences are MNHEY and SVGAGI. V was pared by 0 bases and J by 4 bases, with 12 bases between. This CDR3 region has 15 residues. The CDR3 spells CASSYSAGASYGYTF. CDR3 sequence (DNA): TGTGCCAGCAGTTACTCGGCGGGGGCGAGCTATGGCTACACCTTC.

V and J are TRBV7-9 and TRBJ1-2; 11 nucleotides line up with TRBD1. After removal of 3 bases from V and 4 bases from J, the junction contained 7 bases not matched to a gene. Germline V gene lookup returns CDR1 SEHNR and CDR2 FQNEAQ (reference sequence). The CDR3 runs 16 residues. CDR3 sequence reads: CASSFWTGGNRYGYTF. CDR3 in DNA: TGTGCCAGCAGCTTCTGGACAGGGGGCAACCGCTATGGCTACACCTTC.